These 32 T cell receptor beta chains were all obtained from the same sample, sequenced in a study of T cell changes during pregnancy in multiple sclerosis (dated by TCRdb to about 2019). Library preparation was by the immunoSEQ multiplex PCR assay. The table comes from immuneACCESS by way of TCRdb, which keeps in-frame sequences with V and J called. Part of the clones is missing from these tables; in studies checked, under half for an unresolved V gene and the rest for unknown reasons. The sample table records over 65,000 clones; around 93% of these occur just once. The top ten clonotypes cover around 2% of the sample. The sample here was peripheral blood, taken in the first trimester of pregnancy. These receptors came from a female donor in good health, enrolled as a control in a pregnancy study.

V and J are TRBV9 and TRBJ1-2; a weak D match, TRBD1 (5 bases). This CDR3 has 15 amino acids. Germline lookup yields CDR1 SGDLS and CDR2 YYNGEE. V was pared by 4 bases and J by 4 bases, with 17 bases between. For the CDR3, the DNA is TGTGCCAGCAGCCCTCGGCCGGGGGGAGGCTATGGCTACACCTTC. This sequence encodes CASSPRPGGGYGYTF.

This rearrangement joins TRBV7-2 to TRBJ1-6; D is unclear. The V and J ends lost 3 bases and 5 bases respectively, with 20 bases between them. The CDR3 runs to 18 residues. Germline loops: CDR1 SGHTA, CDR2 FQGNSA. The CDR3: CASSLDYRPYSDNSPLHF. For the CDR3, the DNA is TGTGCCAGCAGCTTGGACTATAGACCCTATTCCGATAATTCACCCCTCCACTTT.

This clone has just one count. The chain joins TRBV7-9 to TRBJ2-1; D is possibly TRBD2 (6 bases). Germline values: CDR1 SEHNR, CDR2 FQNEAQ (reference sequence). The CDR3 runs 15 residues. V was clipped by 1 base and J by 6 bases, with 13 bases between them. This CDR3 reads CASSLVASAGNEQFF. CDR3 DNA: TGTGCCAGCAGCTTAGTGGCTAGCGCTGGCAATGAGCAGTTCTTC.

The chain carries TRBV19 and TRBJ2-6; TRBD1 matches at 9 bases. V was clipped by 8 bases and J by 2 bases; unmatched bases: 10. The CDR3 extends over 17 amino acids. Germline loops: CDR1 LNHDA, CDR2 SQIVND (reference sequence). In DNA form, the CDR3 reads TGTGCCAGTGCGCCGGGGACAGGGAACACTGGGGCCAACGTCCTGACTTTC. As protein: CASAPGTGNTGANVLTF.

This clone was seen once. V usage is TRBV7-9 and J usage is TRBJ1-5, with 7 bases that match TRBD1. CDR1 is SEHNR, CDR2 FQNEAQ, per germline (reference sequence). V shed 5 bases and J 3 bases; nucleotides not matched to a gene: 7. The CDR3 has 15 amino acids. CDR3 loop: CASSPGDSSNQPQHF. The CDR3 bases are TGTGCCAGCAGCCCCGGGGACAGTTCCAATCAGCCCCAGCATTTT.

The rearrangement joins TRBV28 to TRBJ1-1, with D perhaps matching TRBD1 (5 bases). Trimming took off 5 bases at V and 5 bases at J, with 18 bases between the two ends. This CDR3 region has 15 residues. CDR1 and CDR2 (germline): MDHEN, SYDVKM. The chain's CDR3 is CASSGLVKGATEAFF. CDR3 coding DNA: TGTGCCAGCAGTGGGTTGGTAAAAGGGGCAACTGAAGCTTTCTTT. The full variable domain, its missing parts supplied by reference TRBV28 and TRBJ1-1, is DVKVTQSSRYLVKRTGEKVFLECVQDMDHENMFWYRQDPGLGLRLIYFSYDVKMKEKGDIPEGYSVSREKKERFSLILESASTNQTSMYLCASSGLVKGATEAFFGQGTRLTVV.

This chain uses TRBV27 with TRBJ2-2; D remains unclear. Germline V gene sequence: CDR1 MNHEY, CDR2 SMNVEV (reference sequence). Trimming stripped 6 bases from V and 0 bases from J, with 14 bases between. This CDR3 has 16 amino acids. The CDR3 sequence: CASSPRLPANTGELFF. The CDR3 nucleotides read TGTGCCAGCAGCCCAAGACTCCCCGCGAACACCGGGGAGCTGTTTTTT.

V is TRBV4-1 and J is TRBJ2-1; 11 bases align to TRBD2. The germline gives CDR1 MGHRA, CDR2 YSYEKL. Losses at the gene ends were 3 bases for V and 6 bases for J; bases not matched to a gene: 10. The CDR3 has 17 amino acids. CDR3 DNA sequence: TGCGCCAGCAGCCAGGCGCCGGGACTAGCGGTGAGCAATGAGCAGTTCTTC. Protein product: CASSQAPGLAVSNEQFF.

This clone showed up just once. CDR3 sequence (DNA): TGTGCCAGCAGTTCTCGACAGCGGGCCCCCTACAAAAACATTCAGTACTTC. This codes for CASSSRQRAPYKNIQYF. The chain joins TRBV28 to TRBJ2-4, with a tentative D call TRBD2 (6 bases). Trimming removed 4 bases from V and 3 bases from J, with 19 bases in between. The CDR3 spans 17 residues. CDR1 and CDR2 (germline): MDHEN, SYDVKM.

The gene calls are TRBV9 and TRBJ2-3; tentatively, D is TRBD2 (5 bases). Germline CDR1 reads SGDLS; CDR2 reads YYNGEE. This CDR3 is built from 16 residues. Trimming cost V 0 bases and J 3 bases, with 14 bases left between them. CDR3 sequence reads: CASSVELRGLTDTQYF. The CDR3 DNA follows: TGTGCCAGCAGCGTAGAGCTTCGCGGGCTTACAGATACGCAGTATTTT.

Details on this clone: Other DNA variants within this sample encode the same CDR3. V and J are TRBV5-1 and TRBJ2-7; D is undetermined. The CDR3 consists of 12 residues. The V end lost 0 bases, the J end lost 4 bases, and 5 bases lay between the germline ends. The germline V gene has CDR1 SGHRS and CDR2 YFSETQ. The CDR3, as DNA: TGCGCCAGCAGCTTGGGGGCGTACGAGCAGTACTTC. Amino acid sequence: CASSLGAYEQYF. Full variable domain (outside the CDR3, taken from reference TRBV5-1 and TRBJ2-7): KAGVTQTPRYLIKTRGQQVTLSCSPISGHRSVSWYQQTPGQGLQFLFEYFSETQRNKGNFPGRFSGRQFSNSRSEMNVSTLELGDSALYLCASSLGAYEQYFGPGTRLTVT.

CDR3 amino acids: CASSPPTARNQGEAFF. The CDR3 DNA is TGTGCCAGCTCACCACCCACGGCTCGGAATCAGGGTGAAGCTTTCTTT. The V and J genes are TRBV18 and TRBJ1-1; the D gene is possibly TRBD1 (5 bases). Germline CDR1 reads KGHSH; CDR2 reads LQKENI. V lost 0 bases, J lost 7 bases, and 18 bases lay in between. CDR3 size: 16 residues. Combining the CDR3 with reference TRBV18 and TRBJ1-1 gives the whole variable domain NAGVMQNPRHLVRRRGQEARLRCSPMKGHSHVYWYRQLPEEGLKFMVYLQKENIIDESGMPKERFSAEFPKEGPSILRIQQVVRGDSAAYFCASSPPTARNQGEAFFGQGTRLTVV.

The chain links TRBV9 to TRBJ1-4; a weak D match, TRBD1 (5 bases). The CDR3 runs to 14 residues. The germline CDR1 and CDR2 sequences are SGDLS and YYNGEE. Trimming removed 2 bases at V and 8 bases at J, with 13 bases between. CDR3 DNA: TGTGCCAGCAGCGTTAGCCAGGGCCGGGAAAAACTGTTTTTT. As protein: CASSVSQGREKLFF.

The V gene is TRBV10-3, the J gene TRBJ1-2; D unresolved. There are 14 residues in the CDR3. The germline CDR1 and CDR2 sequences are ENHRY and SYGVKD. V lost 5 bases and J 3 bases, leaving 13 bases between the germline ends. CDR3 coding DNA: TGTGCCATCAGTAGCGGGGATATTTACTATGGCTACACCTTC. As protein: CAISSGDIYYGYTF.

The chain links TRBV28 to TRBJ2-7, with unresolved D. CDR1 is MDHEN, CDR2 SYDVKM, per germline. Trimming took 3 bases from V and 0 from J, leaving 3 bases between them. This CDR3 region has 12 residues. The CDR3 sequence is CASSFLSYEQYF. DNA for the CDR3: TGTGCCAGCAGTTTCCTCTCCTACGAGCAGTACTTC. Filled out from reference TRBV28 and TRBJ2-7, the complete variable domain reads DVKVTQSSRYLVKRTGEKVFLECVQDMDHENMFWYRQDPGLGLRLIYFSYDVKMKEKGDIPEGYSVSREKKERFSLILESASTNQTSMYLCASSFLSYEQYFGPGTRLTVT.

CDR3 nucleotide sequence: TGTGCCAGCAGCCCACAACAGGGAACTAACACTGAAGCTTTCTTT. Its protein product is CASSPQQGTNTEAFF. J is TRBJ1-1 and V is TRBV7-2, with a possible D match to TRBD1 (6 bases). The CDR3 runs to 15 residues. Germline assignment: CDR1 SGHTA and CDR2 FQGNSA. V gave up 5 bases and J gave up 2 bases, with 15 bases separating them.

V is TRBV11-2 and J is TRBJ1-1; 10 positions match TRBD1. Trimming at V came to 5 bases and at J to 0 bases, leaving 12 bases not matched to a gene. Germline values: CDR1 SGHAT, CDR2 FQNNGV. This CDR3 region has 18 residues. In nucleotides, the CDR3 is TGTGCCAGCAGCCTCCTTAGACAGGGGGCCAGTATGAACACTGAAGCTTTCTTT. Encoded protein: CASSLLRQGASMNTEAFF. The complete variable domain, with remaining parts taken from reference TRBV11-2 and TRBJ1-1, reads EAGVAQSPRYKIIEKRQSVAFWCNPISGHATLYWYQQILGQGPKLLIQFQNNGVVDDSQLPKDRFSAERLKGVDSTLKIQPAKLEDSAVYLCASSLLRQGASMNTEAFFGQGTRLTVV.

This clone is a singleton in its sample. The gene calls are TRBV2 and TRBJ2-6, with D possibly matching TRBD2 (5 bases). The CDR3 loop spans 18 amino acids. V gave up 3 bases and J gave up 0 bases, with 15 bases separating them. Germline-derived CDR1 and CDR2 are SNHLY and FYNNEI. Written as DNA, the CDR3 is TGTGCCAGCAGTGACGGGATGGACGGGATCTCTGGGGCCAACGTCCTGACTTTC. It specifies CASSDGMDGISGANVLTF. Based on the CDR3 plus reference TRBV2 and TRBJ2-6, the full variable domain is EPEVTQTPSHQVTQMGQEVILRCVPISNHLYFYWYRQILGQKVEFLVSFYNNEISEKSEIFDDQFSVERPDGSNFTLKIRSTKLEDSAMYFCASSDGMDGISGANVLTFGAGSRLTVL.

V usage is TRBV6-1 and J usage is TRBJ1-4; 8 positions agree with TRBD1. V shed 6 bases, J shed 11 bases, and the junction held 8 bases outside the gene matches. CDR1 is MNHNS, CDR2 SASEGT, per germline. The CDR3 has 13 residues. For the CDR3, the DNA is TGTGCCAGCAGCCTTGACAGGGGTGACAAACTGTTTTTT. Protein sequence: CASSLDRGDKLFF.

This sequence joins TRBV7-3 and TRBJ2-1; no clear D. The V gene's germline CDR1 is SGHTA and CDR2 FQGTGA. V gave up 4 bases and J gave up 4 bases, with 11 bases separating them. The CDR3 is 14 residues long. The CDR3 is CASSSIPGYNEQFF. The CDR3 DNA is TGTGCCAGCAGCTCAATCCCCGGGTACAATGAGCAGTTCTTC.

The CDR3 DNA sequence: TGCGCCACCACGGACAGTTCGTATTCACCCCTCCACTTT. It encodes CATTDSSYSPLHF. This chain connects TRBV10-2 to TRBJ1-6; maybe TRBD1 (6 bases). V dropped 10 bases and J dropped 8 bases, with 15 bases sitting between them. The CDR3 spans 13 residues. Germline V CDR1 and CDR2: WSHSY, SAAADI.

This chain uses TRBV11-2 with TRBJ1-6; TRBD1 might be the D (5 bases). Germline V lookup: CDR1 SGHAT, CDR2 FQNNGV. The CDR3 loop spans 13 amino acids. The V and J ends lost 5 bases and 6 bases respectively, with 8 bases between them. The CDR3 nucleotides read TGTGCCAGCAGCCCTGGGGCTAATTCACCCCTCCACTTT. Residues: CASSPGANSPLHF.

This chain connects TRBV19 to TRBJ1-1, with no clear D. The CDR3 is made up of 15 amino acids. The V gene's germline CDR1 is LNHDA and CDR2 SQIVND (reference sequence). V shed 3 bases and J shed 5 bases, with 16 bases lying between them. The CDR3 loop reads CASSILRELGTEAFF. CDR3 DNA sequence: TGTGCCAGTAGTATCCTCCGGGAGCTCGGGACTGAAGCTTTCTTT.

The chain uses TRBV9 and TRBJ2-5, with TRBD2 matching over 12 bases. V lost 4 bases, J lost 0 bases, and 4 bases stayed unmatched. CDR1 and CDR2 (germline): SGDLS, YYNGEE. The CDR3 sequence is 16 residues long. The CDR3 region has the DNA TGTGCCAGCAGCCCCAGACTAGCGGGGGACCAAGAGACCCAGTACTTC. This encodes CASSPRLAGDQETQYF.

The chain uses TRBV6-6 and TRBJ1-1; 8 bases align to TRBD1. There are 14 residues in the CDR3. V shed 5 bases and J 1 base; nucleotides not matched to a gene: 3. Germline lookup yields CDR1 MNHNY and CDR2 SVGAGI (reference sequence). CDR3 sequence: CASSTQGANTEAFF. In DNA form, the CDR3 reads TGTGCCAGCAGTACCCAGGGGGCGAACACTGAAGCTTTCTTT.

This clone was picked up one time. This rearrangement joins TRBV29-1 to TRBJ2-7, with a tentative D call TRBD1 (7 bases). The length of the CDR3 is 17 residues. CDR1 SQVTM and CDR2 ANQGSEA come from the germline V gene. The V end lost 4 bases, the J end lost 2 bases, and 24 bases lay between the germline ends. The CDR3 sequence: CSVVGGFQGGRTYEQYF. The DNA for the CDR3 is TGCAGCGTTGTTGGCGGGTTCCAGGGGGGTAGGACCTACGAGCAGTACTTC.

V gene TRBV28 combines with J gene TRBJ1-6, with 7 bases aligning to TRBD1. Trimming removed 2 bases from V and 3 bases from J; junction bases left unmatched: 1. This CDR3 has 15 residues. Germline lookup yields CDR1 MDHEN and CDR2 SYDVKM. The CDR3: CASSLRDSYNSPLHF. The CDR3 nucleotides read TGTGCCAGCAGTTTAAGGGACAGCTATAATTCACCCCTCCACTTT. The full variable domain, its missing parts supplied by reference TRBV28 and TRBJ1-6, is DVKVTQSSRYLVKRTGEKVFLECVQDMDHENMFWYRQDPGLGLRLIYFSYDVKMKEKGDIPEGYSVSREKKERFSLILESASTNQTSMYLCASSLRDSYNSPLHFGNGTRLTVT.

This chain joins TRBV5-8 and TRBJ2-1; the D is unclear. The CDR3 has 13 residues. Trimming removed 3 bases at V and 5 bases at J, with 9 bases between. CDR1 and CDR2 (germline): SGHTS, YDEGEE. CDR3 sequence reads: CASSSQVNNEQFF. The CDR3 bases are TGTGCCAGCAGCTCCCAGGTGAACAATGAGCAGTTCTTC.

The gene calls are TRBV4-3 and TRBJ1-4; no firm D call. V lost 1 base and J lost 5, with 8 bases in between. In germline, CDR1 is LGHNA, CDR2 YSLEER. This CDR3 contains 14 residues. The CDR3 nucleotides are TGCGCCAGCAGCCAAGGTTTCGTAAATGAAAAACTGTTTTTT. It translates to CASSQGFVNEKLFF.

This rearrangement joins TRBV19 to TRBJ1-1, with unresolved D. The CDR3 consists of 10 residues. V was cut by 6 bases and J by 5 bases, with 4 bases left in between. Per the germline V gene, CDR1 is LNHDA and CDR2 is SQIVND (reference sequence). DNA for the CDR3: TGTGCCAGTAGACGGACTGAAGCTTTCTTT. Translating it yields CASRRTEAFF.

This clone is a singleton in its sample. The chain joins TRBV6-6 to TRBJ1-2, with D possibly TRBD1 on 6 matching bases. There are 13 residues in the CDR3. Germline V CDR1 and CDR2: MNHNY, SVGAGI (reference sequence). Trimming took off 6 bases at V and 6 bases at J, with 14 bases between the two ends. DNA for the CDR3: TGTGCCAGCAGGCCACAGGGATGGGATGGCTACACCTTC. Translation gives CASRPQGWDGYTF.

The rearrangement joins TRBV6-6 to TRBJ1-1; no clear D. CDR3 length: 14 residues. V lost 4 bases and J lost 10, with 19 bases in between. Per the germline V gene, CDR1 is MNHNY and CDR2 is SVGAGI (reference sequence). The CDR3 DNA reads TGTGCCAGCAGTTTTAACCCATGGCTTGATGGAGCTTTCTTT. Translated: CASSFNPWLDGAFF.